Listed here are 11 T cell receptor beta chains from one sample, sequenced in a study of blood T cell repertoires in COVID-19. Sequencing used immunoSEQ multiplex PCR; TCRdb keeps in-frame clones, though not all of them. The sample lists 450,000 to 500,000 clones; roughly 87% were seen once. Sequenced material: PBMCs or T cells enriched from blood (not recorded which). The receptors were gathered from a woman younger than 30 who had recovered from COVID-19.

Only one count was recorded for this clone. This chain joins TRBV4-1 and TRBJ2-7; the match to TRBD2 covers 9 bases. Germline loops: CDR1 MGHRA, CDR2 YSYEKL. V trimming: 0 bases; J trimming: 0 bases; junction bases outside the gene matches: 9. This CDR3 comprises 18 residues. The CDR3 region is CASSQDLLISGGSYEQYF. The CDR3 DNA reads TGCGCCAGCAGCCAAGATCTTCTTATTAGCGGGGGCTCCTACGAGCAGTACTTC.

V is TRBV15 and J is TRBJ2-1; 12 positions agree with TRBD2. V lost 4 bases, J lost 7 bases, and 2 bases stayed unmatched. In germline, CDR1 is LNHNV, CDR2 YYDKDF (reference sequence). The CDR3 runs 14 residues. CDR3 amino acids: CATSTGLAGNEQFF. CDR3 nucleotide sequence: TGTGCCACCAGCACCGGACTAGCGGGGAATGAGCAGTTCTTC.

The V gene is TRBV5-4, the J gene TRBJ2-2; D might be TRBD1 (5 bases). The length of the CDR3 is 13 residues. Trimming left V 0 bases short and J 6 bases short, with 6 bases between. Germline V lookup: CDR1 SGHNT, CDR2 YYREEE (reference sequence). The DNA for the CDR3 is TGTGCCAGCAGCTTGGCAGGGCCCGGGGAGCTGTTTTTT. It specifies CASSLAGPGELFF.

The rearrangement joins TRBV6-5 to TRBJ1-1; 10 bases are shared with TRBD1. Trimming took 6 bases from V and 6 from J; bases not matched to a gene: 7. Germline CDR1 MNHEY, CDR2 SVGAGI. The CDR3 has 14 amino acids. The DNA of the CDR3 is TGTGCCAGCAGAGACAGGGGGCTAAGGTCTGAAGCTTTCTTT. Protein product: CASRDRGLRSEAFF.

The chain has TRBV27 and TRBJ1-2; TRBD1 might be the D (6 bases). In germline, CDR1 is MNHEY, CDR2 SMNVEV (reference sequence). This CDR3 is built from 13 residues. Trimming took 5 bases from V and 0 from J, leaving 7 bases between them. The CDR3 bases are TGTGCCAGCAGTCGGACAGCTAACTATGGCTACACCTTC. As protein: CASSRTANYGYTF.

The sample holds a few counts of this clone. The identical CDR3 is also encoded by other nucleotide sequences in the sample. V gene TRBV18 combines with J gene TRBJ1-2; 10 positions match TRBD1. The CDR3 runs to 14 residues. Germline trimming cut 4 bases from V and 6 bases from J; bases unmatched to any gene: 5. Germline CDR1 and CDR2: KGHSH and LQKENI. This CDR3 reads CASSRSGTGDGYTF. CDR3 in DNA: TGTGCCAGCTCACGTTCCGGGACAGGGGATGGCTACACCTTC.

V and J are TRBV6-6 and TRBJ1-2; maybe TRBD1 (5 bases). The CDR3 covers 13 residues. Trimming took 5 bases from V and 4 from J, leaving 11 bases between them. Germline assignment: CDR1 MNHNY and CDR2 SVGAGI (reference sequence). The DNA of the CDR3 is TGTGCCAGCAGTATGGGGGGGAGCTATGGCTACACCTTC. It specifies CASSMGGSYGYTF.

The chain couples TRBV6-5 to TRBJ2-1; D unresolved. The CDR3 contains 14 residues. Trimming took 6 bases from V and 0 from J, leaving 9 bases between them. CDR1 and CDR2 (germline): MNHEY, SVGAGI. The CDR3 DNA reads as TGTGCCAGCAGGTCCCCCGGCTCCTACAATGAGCAGTTCTTC. Protein product: CASRSPGSYNEQFF.

This sequence joins TRBV7-8 and TRBJ2-5; TRBD2 agrees at 14 bases. Per germline, CDR1 SGHVS and CDR2 FQNEAQ. The CDR3 consists of 16 residues. J lost 4 bases, V lost 5 bases, and 6 bases had no gene match. The CDR3 here is CASSDRLAGGRETQYF. DNA for the CDR3: TGTGCCAGCAGCGACAGACTAGCGGGGGGGCGAGAGACCCAGTACTTC.

V usage is TRBV5-1 and J usage is TRBJ2-2, with 7 bases that match TRBD1. The CDR3 contains 15 residues. The V and J ends lost 5 bases and 0 bases, in that order; junction bases with no gene match: 4. Germline V gene data show CDR1 as SGHRS and CDR2 as YFSETQ. This CDR3 is CASSLQGTNTGELFF. For the CDR3, the DNA is TGCGCCAGCAGTTTACAGGGGACGAACACCGGGGAGCTGTTTTTT.

The chain joins TRBV10-3 to TRBJ1-1, with TRBD1 as a possible D gene (5 bases). The CDR3 contains 14 residues. V was cut by 3 bases and J by 7 bases, with 15 bases left in between. Germline CDR1 is ENHRY and CDR2 is SYGVKD. CDR3 loop: CAISDRQKVGEAFF. The CDR3 DNA reads TGTGCCATCAGTGATAGACAGAAGGTTGGTGAAGCTTTCTTT.